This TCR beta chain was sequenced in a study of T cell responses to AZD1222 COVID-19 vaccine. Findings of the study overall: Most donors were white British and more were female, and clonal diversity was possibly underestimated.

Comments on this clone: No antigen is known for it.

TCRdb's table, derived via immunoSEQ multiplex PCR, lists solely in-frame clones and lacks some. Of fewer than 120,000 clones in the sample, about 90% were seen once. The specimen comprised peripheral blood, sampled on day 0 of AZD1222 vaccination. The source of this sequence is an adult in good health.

The CDR3 loop reads CATSIGTSFEQFF. The CDR3 coding sequence is TGTGCCACCAGCATAGGGACTAGCTTTGAGCAGTTCTTC. The gene calls are TRBV15 and TRBJ2-1; 9 bases agree with TRBD2. Trimming cost V 4 bases and J 9 bases; bases outside gene matches: 4. CDR1 is LNHNV, CDR2 YYDKDF, per germline (reference sequence). The CDR3 totals 13 residues.